The sequence of this TCR beta chain was determined in a study of metastatic and nonmetastatic thyroid tumors. Study-wide findings and caveats: Relative to benign nodules, malignant thyroid tumors were reportedly characterized by significantly elevated TCR beta diversity in blood and tumor.

Thyroid surgery was preceded by no treatment in any patient. This clone was seen ten or more times. No antigen is known for it. V lost 5 bases and J lost 1, with 4 bases in between. CDR3 length: 12 residues. Germline values: CDR1 SGHVS, CDR2 FNYEAQ. Authors' processing steps: Researchers built a distant-metastasis classifier for papillary thyroid cancer that drew on CDR3 differences across clinicopathological groups. From the PCR reads, TCRdb re-called clones with MiXCR. TCRdb assigned the V and J calls; the authors' analysis was not used. The sample includes fewer than 20,000 clones, about 32% of them seen just once.

The sample taken for sequencing was tumor tissue. The receptor's source is a male donor with papillary thyroid cancer or a benign thyroid nodule (not recorded which). Some clones in this sample may be carry-over from other donors' samples. V and J are TRBV7-6 and TRBJ2-3; unclear D gene. CDR3 coding DNA: TGTGCCAGCAGCAACCGCACAGATACGCAGTATTTT. Translating gives CASSNRTDTQYF. Using reference TRBV7-6 and TRBJ2-3 for the parts outside the CDR3, the full variable domain is GAGVSQSPRYKVTKRGQDVALRCDPISGHVSLYWYRQALGQGPEFLTYFNYEAQQDKSGLPNDRFSAERPEGSISTLTIQRTEQRDSAMYRCASSNRTDTQYFGPGTRLTVL.